The 2 T cell receptor beta chains in this list originate from one sample, sequenced in a study of shared clonotypes between healthy human individuals. Here immunoSEQ multiplex PCR was the method, and the copy in TCRdb shows in-frame clones only, minus some. Of about 660,000 clones in the sample, around 67% were seen once. The sample comprised memory CD4+ T cells sorted from blood. Noted subset: CD45RA-negative fraction. The receptors stem from a woman aged 30 to 39 in good health.

V and J are TRBV30 and TRBJ2-2, with D maybe TRBD2 (5 bases). CDR3 length: 17 amino acids. The germline CDR1 and CDR2 sequences are GTSNPN and SVGIG (reference sequence). V gave up 0 bases and J gave up 3 bases, with 17 bases separating them. CDR3 in DNA: TGTGCCTGGAGTGTACAAGGAGGTGGGTGGGACACCGGGGAGCTGTTTTTT. Residues: CAWSVQGGGWDTGELFF.

V is TRBV27 and J is TRBJ2-7, with TRBD1 matching over 7 bases. Germline CDR1 and CDR2: MNHEY and SMNVEV (reference sequence). CDR3 length: 15 residues. Germline trimming cut 7 bases from V and 2 bases from J; bases unmatched to any gene: 11. CDR3 region: CASTPHGTDPYEQYF. The DNA for the CDR3 is TGTGCCAGCACCCCCCACGGGACAGATCCCTACGAGCAGTACTTC.